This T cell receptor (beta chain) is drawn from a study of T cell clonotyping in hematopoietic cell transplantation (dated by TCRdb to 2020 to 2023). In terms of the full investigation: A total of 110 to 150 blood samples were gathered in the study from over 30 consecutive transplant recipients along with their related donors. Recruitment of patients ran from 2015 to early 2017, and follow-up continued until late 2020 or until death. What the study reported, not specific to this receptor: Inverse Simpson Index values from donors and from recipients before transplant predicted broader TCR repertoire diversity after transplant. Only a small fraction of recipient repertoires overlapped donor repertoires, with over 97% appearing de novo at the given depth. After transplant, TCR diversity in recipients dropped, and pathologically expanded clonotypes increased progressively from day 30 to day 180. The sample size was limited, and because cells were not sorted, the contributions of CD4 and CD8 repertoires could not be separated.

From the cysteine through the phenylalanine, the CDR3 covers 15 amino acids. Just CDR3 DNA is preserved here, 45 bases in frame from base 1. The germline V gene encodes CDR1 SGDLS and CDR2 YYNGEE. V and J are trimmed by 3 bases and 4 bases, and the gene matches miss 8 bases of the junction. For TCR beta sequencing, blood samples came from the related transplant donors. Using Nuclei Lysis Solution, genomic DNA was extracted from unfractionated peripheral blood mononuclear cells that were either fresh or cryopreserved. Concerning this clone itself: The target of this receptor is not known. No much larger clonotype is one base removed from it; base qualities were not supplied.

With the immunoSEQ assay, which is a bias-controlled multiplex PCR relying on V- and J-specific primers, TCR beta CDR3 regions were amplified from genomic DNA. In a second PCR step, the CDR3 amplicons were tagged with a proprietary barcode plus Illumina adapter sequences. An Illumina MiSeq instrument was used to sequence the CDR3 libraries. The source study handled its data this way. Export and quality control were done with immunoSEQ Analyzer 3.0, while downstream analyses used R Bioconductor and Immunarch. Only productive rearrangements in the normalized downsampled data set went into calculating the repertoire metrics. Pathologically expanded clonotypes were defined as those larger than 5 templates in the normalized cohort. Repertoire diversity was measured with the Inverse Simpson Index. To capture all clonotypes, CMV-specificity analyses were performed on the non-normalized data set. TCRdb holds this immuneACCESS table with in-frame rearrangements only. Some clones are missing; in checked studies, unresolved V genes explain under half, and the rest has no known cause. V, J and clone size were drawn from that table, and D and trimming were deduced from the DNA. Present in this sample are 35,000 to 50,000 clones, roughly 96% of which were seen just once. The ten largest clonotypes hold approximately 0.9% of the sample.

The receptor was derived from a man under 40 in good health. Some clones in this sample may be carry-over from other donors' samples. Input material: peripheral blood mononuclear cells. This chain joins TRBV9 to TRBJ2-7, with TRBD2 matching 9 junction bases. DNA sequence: TGTGCCAGCAGCGCCGGGGCTAGCGGGGATTACGAGCAGTACTTC. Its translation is CASSAGASGDYEQYF.